This T cell receptor beta chain originates from a study of T cell repertoires in Merkel cell carcinoma (dated by TCRdb to about 2019). For context, the study as a whole: Patients who had received intralesional immunotherapy or systemic immune checkpoint blockade prior to the biopsy were excluded. MCPyV-specific clonotypes were first defined by tetramer sorting, cloning and paired TCR sequencing of expanded tumor-infiltrating lymphocytes. To be included, a participant needed a diagnosis of MCPyV-positive Merkel cell carcinoma and tumor-infiltrating lymphocytes that had been successfully expanded in vitro.

CDR1 MDHEN and CDR2 SYDVKM are derived from the germline V gene. Inclusive of the bounding cysteine and phenylalanine, the CDR3 is 13 residues long. Only CDR3 DNA remains: 39 bases, in frame from the first base. V loses 3 bases at its end and J loses 5 bases; junction bases beyond the gene matches: 2. Biopsy-confirmed MCPyV-positive Merkel cell carcinoma was present in the study subjects, and positive serum antibodies to T-antigen were found in every subject. Genomic DNA was extracted from several adjacent 10-micron frozen tumor sections without cell sorting or culture. About 5 x 5 x 5 mm of tumor biopsy tissue was frozen in optimal cutting temperature compound. In the frozen biopsy, scout sections stained with hematoxylin and eosin confirmed abundant Merkel cell carcinoma and infiltrating cells. Of note for this clone: Its antigen is currently not known. Base qualities are not at hand, and no much larger clone is one base apart.

The immunoSEQ assay was used both to sequence TRB CDR3 from tumor genomic DNA and to process the resulting data. TCRdb took over this immuneACCESS table, retaining in-frame rearrangements with V and J assigned. Such tables are incomplete; in checked studies, under half of the missing clones stem from an unresolved V gene, and the remainder is unexplained. For this sample the table gives roughly 14,000 clones, of which under 85% were detected only once. Of the sample, over 15% is held by the ten largest clones. The investigation overall reported the following: Normal tissue biopsies were not studied.

The clonotype originates from an adult with Merkel cell carcinoma. Sequences were obtained from tumor tissue. The chain is encoded by TRBV28 joined to TRBJ2-7, and TRBD1 matches 9 of the central bases. The DNA sequence reads TGTGCCAGCAGTTTGGACAGGGGACACGAGCAGTACTTC. Translated, this is CASSLDRGHEQYF.